This TCR beta chain was recorded in a study of blood T cell repertoires in COVID-19. Clones were read by immunoSEQ multiplex PCR, and TCRdb kept only the in-frame ones, dropping some. The sample includes 220,000 or so clones, 80% to 85% of them seen just once. V dropped 0 bases and J dropped 13 bases, with 16 bases sitting between them. This CDR3 is 14 amino acids long. Germline CDR1 reads SEHNR; CDR2 reads FQNEAQ (reference sequence). This clone has just one count. This TCR derives from a woman older than 75 with COVID-19, enrolled during active disease. The sample consisted of peripheral blood. The chain couples TRBV7-9 to TRBJ2-4; the D gene is possibly TRBD2 (6 bases). DNA for the CDR3: TGTGCCAGCAGCTTAGCGGGGTCGGGGGAATCCCAGTACTTC. Encoded protein: CASSLAGSGESQYF.